This is a list of T cell receptor beta chains from one sample in a study of PD-1 blockade in mismatch repair-deficient tumors. Data came from immunoSEQ multiplex PCR; TCRdb stores just in-frame clones and leaves some out. The sample has about 120,000 clones, 65% to 80% seen once. The source was peripheral blood, collected roughly 13 months after starting pembrolizumab. These receptors were taken from an adult with mismatch repair-deficient cancer. Both conserved end residues are part of each CDR3. Fields, in order: J gene, V gene, CDR3 protein.

TRBJ2-7 | TRBV18 | CASSRLGGTSGSSYEQYF
TRBJ2-5 | TRBV18 | CASSPQTGGETQYF
TRBJ1-3 | TRBV5-1 | CASSKASSGNTIYF
TRBJ2-5 | TRBV27 | CASSLRDIPGETQYF
TRBJ2-2 | TRBV19 | CASSIPSGRNTGELFF
TRBJ2-7 | TRBV7-6 | CASSSTSYEQYF
TRBJ2-5 | TRBV7-3 | CASSLVREETQYF
TRBJ2-1 | TRBV11-3 | CASKSPTSGSYEQFF
TRBJ1-1 | TRBV7-8 | CASSPPLRDEAFF
TRBJ2-1 | TRBV30 | CAWSSLGGRRNEQFF
TRBJ2-5 | TRBV9 | CASSPGGLAGGETQYF
TRBJ2-7 | TRBV10-3 | CAISDPGQVSYEQYF
TRBJ1-5 | TRBV6-1 | CASSDDGGPGSNQPQHF
TRBJ2-7 | TRBV21-1 | CASSKSTGLRTSGTHEQYF
TRBJ1-2 | TRBV7-8 | CASSPDRTANYGYTF
TRBJ1-2 | TRBV14 | CASSQGYGRDYGYTF
TRBJ2-7 | TRBV25-1 | CASETGTGTYEQYF
TRBJ1-4 | TRBV19 | CASTTPGSATNEKLFF
TRBJ2-2 | TRBV10-3 | CAIRTLAGGGTGELFF
TRBJ1-2 | TRBV7-2 | CASSYTGTDYGYTF
TRBJ2-3 | TRBV7-7 | CASSLALSGAGLDTQYF
TRBJ2-5 | TRBV10-2 | CASTMDRQETQYF
TRBJ1-2 | TRBV28 | CASTSGQVYGYTF
TRBJ1-4 | TRBV11-3 | CASRPRQGEDEKLFF
TRBJ2-2 | TRBV9 | CASSVVQQTGELFF
TRBJ2-3 | TRBV7-9 | CASSPAPLEPSTDTQYF
TRBJ2-1 | TRBV5-1 | CASSLEVLGGSQFF
TRBJ1-3 | TRBV30 | CAWSVGDPGNTIYF
TRBJ1-5 | TRBV5-4 | CASSFGIGGQPQHF
TRBJ1-4 | TRBV15 | CATSRDYGVGGEKLFF